The 21 T cell receptor beta chains given below trace back to one sample, sequenced in a study of blood T cell repertoires in COVID-19. Sequencing used immunoSEQ multiplex PCR; TCRdb keeps in-frame clones, though not all of them. The sample includes about 30,000 clones, approximately 80% of them seen just once. The specimen was peripheral blood. The origin of the receptors is a human donor in a cohort sampled during active COVID-19.

This clone was counted once. V usage is TRBV5-4 and J usage is TRBJ2-2; D call uncertain. Germline loops: CDR1 SGHNT, CDR2 YYREEE (reference sequence). Trimming removed 4 bases from V and 3 bases from J, with 13 bases in between. The CDR3 sequence is 15 residues long. The CDR3 sequence: CASSLGQVDTGELFF. CDR3 coding DNA: TGTGCCAGCAGCCTGGGTCAGGTCGACACCGGGGAGCTGTTTTTT.

The V gene is TRBV6-1, the J gene TRBJ2-4, with D perhaps matching TRBD2 (6 bases). The V gene's germline CDR1 is MNHNS and CDR2 SASEGT. Trimming stripped 3 bases from V and 6 bases from J, with 15 bases between. The CDR3 contains 15 residues. DNA for the CDR3: TGTGCCAGCAGTGAGAGTGGGGGGTTCGGAAACATTCAGTACTTC. The encoded protein is CASSESGGFGNIQYF.

This chain links TRBV6-6 with TRBJ2-7, with 9 bases identical to TRBD1. This CDR3 is 17 amino acids long. The V gene's germline CDR1 is MNHNY and CDR2 SVGAGI (reference sequence). The V and J ends lost 5 bases and 5 bases, in that order; junction bases with no gene match: 16. CDR3 in amino acids: CASSPSPPGTGPHEQYF. DNA for the CDR3: TGTGCCAGCAGTCCCTCACCCCCCGGGACAGGGCCCCACGAGCAGTACTTC.

The V and J genes are TRBV10-3 and TRBJ1-1; 9 positions agree with TRBD1. The length of the CDR3 is 14 residues. In germline, CDR1 is ENHRY, CDR2 SYGVKD. V was pared by 3 bases and J by 5 bases, with 4 bases of the junction left unmatched. The CDR3 sequence: CAISEYRGRTEAFF. The CDR3 DNA reads as TGTGCCATCAGTGAATACAGGGGGCGGACTGAAGCTTTCTTT.

V usage is TRBV28 and J usage is TRBJ1-5; unclear D gene. Trimming took off 6 bases at V and 4 bases at J, with 4 bases between the two ends. The CDR3 has 11 amino acids. Germline CDR1 MDHEN, CDR2 SYDVKM. DNA for the CDR3: TGTGCCAGCAGCACAAATCAGCCCCAGCATTTT. Translated, it gives CASSTNQPQHF.

This rearrangement joins TRBV6-2 or TRBV6-3 to TRBJ2-4; the match to TRBD2 covers 8 bases. V was pared by 5 bases and J by 4 bases, with 10 bases of the junction left unmatched. The CDR3 spans 16 residues. CDR1 is MNHEY and CDR2 is SVGEGT in the germline V gene. The CDR3 bases are TGTGCCAGCAGTCCCGAAGGTGCGGGGGGAAAAAACATTCAGTACTTC. It is translated as CASSPEGAGGKNIQYF.

The chain recombines TRBV28 with TRBJ2-1, with TRBD2 identical over 15 bases. This CDR3 is 19 amino acids long. Trimming took 8 bases from V and 0 from J; bases not matched to a gene: 11. The V gene's germline CDR1 is MDHEN and CDR2 SYDVKM. The CDR3 bases are TGTGCCAGCGGGAGACCGGGACTAGCGGGGGGCCTCTCCTACAATGAGCAGTTCTTC. Translated: CASGRPGLAGGLSYNEQFF. The entire variable domain, with the rest obtained from reference TRBV28 and TRBJ2-1, is as follows: DVKVTQSSRYLVKRTGEKVFLECVQDMDHENMFWYRQDPGLGLRLIYFSYDVKMKEKGDIPEGYSVSREKKERFSLILESASTNQTSMYLCASGRPGLAGGLSYNEQFFGPGTRLTVL.

The chain has TRBV19 and TRBJ2-7, with TRBD2 matching over 15 bases. The CDR3 loop spans 18 amino acids. The V segment lost 6 bases and the J segment 1 base; nucleotides outside the gene matches: 10. Germline CDR1 LNHDA, CDR2 SQIVND (reference sequence). CDR3 in DNA: TGTGCCAGTAGAGGACTAGCGGGGGGGCGGACCGGGTCCTACGAGCAGTACTTC. Amino acids: CASRGLAGGRTGSYEQYF.

This chain connects TRBV9 to TRBJ2-1; weak D call: TRBD2 (6 bases). The V and J ends lost 0 bases and 7 bases respectively, with 11 bases between them. Germline-derived CDR1 and CDR2 are SGDLS and YYNGEE. The CDR3 runs to 14 residues. CDR3 sequence reads: CASSVGGAINEQFF. The CDR3 bases are TGTGCCAGCAGCGTAGGCGGGGCAATAAATGAGCAGTTCTTC.

The genes are TRBV7-2 and TRBJ2-2; tentatively, D is TRBD1 (6 bases). V shed 0 bases and J shed 0 bases, with 8 bases lying between them. Germline lookup yields CDR1 SGHTA and CDR2 FQGNSA. The CDR3 sequence is 16 residues long. CDR3 protein: CASSLAQGPNTGELFF. DNA of the CDR3: TGTGCCAGCAGCTTAGCCCAGGGGCCGAACACCGGGGAGCTGTTTTTT.

This clone has only one observation. CDR3 nucleotides: TGCGCCAGCAGCCAGGAGACTAGCGGGGGGGCAAGGTACGAGCAGTACTTC. It encodes CASSQETSGGARYEQYF. The V call is TRBV4-1, the J call TRBJ2-7; 14 bases are a match to TRBD2. Germline trimming cut 3 bases from V and 4 bases from J; bases unmatched to any gene: 8. The CDR3 has 17 residues. Germline lookup yields CDR1 MGHRA and CDR2 YSYEKL.

The J gene is TRBJ2-1, the V gene TRBV11-1, with a possible D match to TRBD2 (8 bases). This CDR3 comprises 13 residues. V shed 8 bases and J shed 9 bases, with 17 bases lying between them. CDR1 is SGHAT, CDR2 FQDESV, per germline (reference sequence). CDR3: CASQGGTRGEQFF. Written as DNA, the CDR3 is TGTGCCAGCCAGGGGGGGACTAGAGGTGAGCAGTTCTTC.

The chain uses TRBV5-1 and TRBJ1-1; D may be TRBD1 (5 bases). Trimming shortened V by 1 base and J by 3 bases, and 7 bases separated the two germline ends. Germline V gene lookup returns CDR1 SGHRS and CDR2 YFSETQ. CDR3 size: 13 residues. Here the CDR3 reads CASSLLGDTEAFF. The DNA for the CDR3 is TGCGCCAGCAGCTTGTTAGGGGACACTGAAGCTTTCTTT. Full variable domain (rest looked up from reference TRBV5-1 and TRBJ1-1): KAGVTQTPRYLIKTRGQQVTLSCSPISGHRSVSWYQQTPGQGLQFLFEYFSETQRNKGNFPGRFSGRQFSNSRSEMNVSTLELGDSALYLCASSLLGDTEAFFGQGTRLTVV.

The chain carries TRBV11-3 and TRBJ1-6; D might be TRBD1 (5 bases). The CDR3 is 13 amino acids. V was clipped by 5 bases and J by 9 bases, with 11 bases between them. Germline V CDR1 and CDR2: SGHNT, YENEEA. Written as DNA, the CDR3 is TGTGCCAGCAGCCTAGGGGCGTTTTCACCCCTCCACTTT. Translating it yields CASSLGAFSPLHF.

In DNA form, the CDR3 reads TGTGCCAGCAGCGGAAAGGATCGGCAGAGGGAGACCCAGTACTTC. It yields the protein CASSGKDRQRETQYF. The chain uses TRBV9 and TRBJ2-5; unclear D gene. The CDR3 contains 15 residues. V gave up 3 bases and J gave up 5 bases, with 17 bases separating them. Germline CDR1 reads SGDLS; CDR2 reads YYNGEE.

This CDR3 is CASSHENPVDEQFF. The CDR3 DNA sequence: TGCGCCAGCAGCCACGAGAATCCGGTGGATGAGCAGTTCTTC. The chain couples TRBV5-1 to TRBJ2-1; D unclear. The germline gives CDR1 SGHRS, CDR2 YFSETQ. This CDR3 is built from 14 residues. Trimming pared 4 bases from V and 8 bases from J, leaving 16 bases between.

The V call is TRBV5-4, the J call TRBJ2-1, with 10 bases matching TRBD1. The V gene's germline CDR1 is SGHNT and CDR2 YYREEE (reference sequence). V was clipped by 2 bases and J by 7 bases; unmatched bases: 3. The CDR3 consists of 14 residues. CDR3 protein: CASSLGTGVNEQFF. CDR3 coding DNA: TGTGCCAGCAGCTTAGGGACAGGGGTGAATGAGCAGTTCTTC.

The V gene is TRBV6-2 or TRBV6-3, the J gene TRBJ2-5; maybe TRBD2 (5 bases). Germline-derived CDR1 and CDR2 are MNHEY and SVGEGT. V was shortened by 5 bases and J by 7 bases, with 14 bases between the two germline ends. This CDR3 is 13 amino acids long. DNA of the CDR3: TGTGCCAGCAGTCCCGCGGGCCTAGGGACCCAGTACTTC. Its protein is CASSPAGLGTQYF.

The V gene is TRBV2, the J gene TRBJ1-5; 7 bases are shared with TRBD1. The CDR3 extends over 15 amino acids. CDR1 SNHLY and CDR2 FYNNEI come from the germline V gene. Losses at the gene ends were 6 bases for V and 2 bases for J; bases not matched to a gene: 7. CDR3 bases: TGTGCCAGCAGAAGATGGACAGGACGCAATCAGCCCCAGCATTTT. Translating it yields CASRRWTGRNQPQHF.

J is TRBJ2-3 and V is TRBV9, with D possibly matching TRBD1 (5 bases). V was shortened by 0 bases and J by 2 bases, with 10 bases between the two germline ends. The CDR3 spans 15 residues. Germline V lookup: CDR1 SGDLS, CDR2 YYNGEE. The CDR3 protein is CASSVGGANTDTQYF. Written as DNA, the CDR3 is TGTGCCAGCAGCGTAGGTGGGGCAAACACAGATACGCAGTATTTT.

The chain combines TRBV2 with TRBJ1-4, with D possibly TRBD1 on 5 matching bases. CDR1 and CDR2 from the germline V gene are SNHLY and FYNNEI. The CDR3 spans 14 residues. V shed 5 bases and J shed 3 bases, with 10 bases lying between them. The CDR3 spells CASSSGTPNEKLFF. CDR3 in DNA: TGTGCCAGCAGTTCCGGGACTCCTAATGAAAAACTGTTTTTT.